This section outlines one TCR beta chain sequence together with its context. Antigen unknown. The CDR3 length is 14 residues. CDR1 and CDR2 from the germline V gene are GTSNPN and SVGIG (reference sequence). V lost 3 bases and J lost 8, with 17 bases in between. The method was immunoSEQ multiplex PCR; TCRdb's version includes in-frame clones alone and lacks a portion of them. The table records about 61,000 clones, about 86% of them present only once. The sample originates from a study of OX40 agonist ivuxolimab in advanced cancers. Study-wide context: Participants averaged approximately 65 years of age (range roughly 23 to 90) and were over 75% male.

General study points: On average, a greater number of expanded clones characterised CD8+ T cells relative to CD4+. Clonal expansion was seen in CD4+ and CD8+ blood T cells by week 6 at 0.1 to 3.0 mg/kg.

Sequencing was performed on CD4+ or CD8+ T cells sorted from blood, taken in a trial of the OX40 agonist ivuxolimab. This clonotype originated in an adult with an advanced solid tumor such as melanoma, head and neck, liver or kidney cancer. This chain joins TRBV30 and TRBJ2-1; D is undetermined. The CDR3 coding sequence is TGTGCCTGGAGCCGCGACATTATCGGCTATGAGCAGTTCTTC. Its translation is CAWSRDIIGYEQFF.